Below, 23 T cell receptor beta chains from the same sample are listed, as sequenced in a study of T cells in Graves' hyperthyroidism and ophthalmopathy. Researchers took RNA transcripts and amplified the TCR beta CDR3 regions from them. HTBI primers drove first-round RT-PCR of the TCR CDR3. TCRdb ran MiXCR on the multiplex PCR reads and lists one entry per CDR3 protein. The table includes about 530,000 distinct CDR3 sequences, roughly 17% detected once. Specimen: blood. Source of these receptors: a woman aged 18 to 35 with Graves' ophthalmopathy.

This clonotype was found a few times. J is TRBJ2-7 and V is TRBV30; 9 bases fit TRBD2. Germline V gene lookup returns CDR1 GTSNPN and CDR2 SVGIG (reference sequence). Trimming removed 5 bases from V and 0 bases from J; junction bases left unmatched: 5. This CDR3 is 14 amino acids long. The CDR3 DNA reads TGTGCCTGGGCTGCGGGGGGGGGCTCCTACGAGCAGTACTTC. Its protein is CAWAAGGGSYEQYF.

The chain links TRBV20-1 to TRBJ2-5; D is ambiguous. V lost 4 bases, J lost 2 bases, and 8 bases lay in between. The CDR3 is made up of 12 amino acids. Looked up from germline, CDR1 is DFQATT and CDR2 is SNEGSKA (reference sequence). The CDR3 nucleotides are TGCAGTGCTACCACTCCGCAAGAGACCCAGTACTTC. Translated, it gives CSATTPQETQYF.

This clonotype appeared many times. The chain uses TRBV27 and TRBJ2-3; D unclear. This CDR3 region has 16 residues. The germline gives CDR1 MNHEY, CDR2 SMNVEV (reference sequence). Between the trimmed V and J ends, which lost 7 bases and 3 bases, there was a span of 20 bases. The CDR3 loop is CASTPRSFLVTDTQYF. The CDR3 region has the DNA TGTGCCAGCACCCCCCGGTCCTTCCTCGTTACAGATACGCAGTATTTT.

For this clonotype: One end of the junction varies from germline; a read error may be responsible. The rearrangement joins TRBV5-1 to TRBJ2-1; possibly TRBD2 for D (6 bases). The CDR3 covers 15 residues. Germline V lookup: CDR1 SGHRS, CDR2 YFSETQ. The CDR3 region is CASSRDSERGREQFF. The CDR3 DNA sequence: TGTGCCAGTAGTCGGGACTCGGAAAGGGGCCGTGAGCAGTTCTTC.

Many counts were recorded for this clonotype. This chain uses TRBV20-1 with TRBJ1-1; D remains ambiguous. The germline V gene has CDR1 DFQATT and CDR2 SNEGSKA (reference sequence). The CDR3 runs to 13 residues. V was cut by 3 bases and J by 1 base, with 9 bases left in between. This chain's CDR3 is CSASSGRNTEAFF. Written as DNA, the CDR3 is TGCAGTGCTAGCTCCGGTCGGAACACTGAAGCTTTCTTT.

This clonotype was seen repeatedly, ten times or more. The chain couples TRBV2 to TRBJ1-2, with D possibly matching TRBD1 (5 bases). Germline V gene data show CDR1 as SNHLY and CDR2 as FYNNEI. Trimming left V 8 bases short and J 2 bases short, with 12 bases between. The CDR3 is 13 amino acids. The CDR3 nucleotides read TGTGCCAGCGAGGGGACGGTGAACTATGGCTACACCTTC. Translating it yields CASEGTVNYGYTF. Together with reference TRBV2 and TRBJ1-2, the CDR3 gives the full variable domain: EPEVTQTPSHQVTQMGQEVILRCVPISNHLYFYWYRQILGQKVEFLVSFYNNEISEKSEIFDDQFSVERPDGSNFTLKIRSTKLEDSAMYFCASEGTVNYGYTFGSGTRLTVV.

This clonotype was seen ten or more times. V and J are TRBV28 and TRBJ2-7; the D is unclear. Trimming cost V 5 bases and J 3 bases, with 17 bases left between them. This CDR3 contains 15 residues. Germline V CDR1 and CDR2: MDHEN, SYDVKM. The CDR3 DNA reads as TGTGCCAGCAGTCCGCCGGGCTCGACCCTCTACGAGCAGTACTTC. It is translated as CASSPPGSTLYEQYF.

This clonotype was counted only a few times. The chain carries TRBV4-1 and TRBJ2-4; D is perhaps TRBD1 or TRBD2 (5 bases each). The CDR3 totals 15 residues. The germline V gene encodes CDR1 MGHRA and CDR2 YSYEKL. Trimming shortened V by 4 bases and J by 2 bases, and 12 bases separated the two germline ends. CDR3 DNA sequence: TGCGCCAGCAGCCTACTCGGGACCCCCAAAAACATTCAGTACTTC. Translated: CASSLLGTPKNIQYF.

The chain couples TRBV19 to TRBJ1-5; no reliable D call. The CDR3 runs to 16 residues. V was pared by 0 bases and J by 4 bases, with 13 bases between. The V gene's germline CDR1 is LNHDA and CDR2 SQIVND (reference sequence). The CDR3 sequence: CASSIETELRNQPQHF. CDR3 DNA sequence: TGTGCCAGTAGTATAGAGACGGAATTAAGGAATCAGCCCCAGCATTTT. The full variable domain, rest sourced from reference TRBV19 and TRBJ1-5, is DGGITQSPKYLFRKEGQNVTLSCEQNLNHDAMYWYRQDPGQGLRLIYYSQIVNDFQKGDIAEGYSVSREKKESFPLTVTSAQKNPTAFYLCASSIETELRNQPQHFGDGTRLSIL.

This clonotype has at least ten counts. This chain uses TRBV5-1 with TRBJ2-3; 9 bases fit TRBD1. Germline-derived CDR1 and CDR2 are SGHRS and YFSETQ. The length of the CDR3 is 15 residues. V trimming: 0 bases; J trimming: 5 bases; junction bases outside the gene matches: 4. CDR3 sequence reads: CASSLVPGQGDTQYF. DNA of the CDR3: TGCGCCAGCAGCTTGGTCCCGGGACAGGGAGATACGCAGTATTTT. Full variable domain (missing parts from reference TRBV5-1 and TRBJ2-3): KAGVTQTPRYLIKTRGQQVTLSCSPISGHRSVSWYQQTPGQGLQFLFEYFSETQRNKGNFPGRFSGRQFSNSRSEMNVSTLELGDSALYLCASSLVPGQGDTQYFGPGTRLTVL.

V gene TRBV10-3 combines with J gene TRBJ2-1; D gene ambiguous. The germline V and J ends were trimmed by 1 base and 8 bases, with 3 bases remaining between them. CDR1 and CDR2 from the germline V gene are ENHRY and SYGVKD. The CDR3 is made up of 11 amino acids. The CDR3 sequence is CAISEFDEQFF. In DNA form, the CDR3 reads TGTGCCATCAGTGAGTTCGATGAGCAGTTCTTC.

V is TRBV9 and J is TRBJ2-3, with 7 bases fitting TRBD1. The CDR3 length is 13 residues. Trimming cost V 2 bases and J 4 bases; bases outside gene matches: 1. Germline V gives CDR1 SGDLS, CDR2 YYNGEE. The CDR3 is CASSVQGADTQYF. Written as DNA, the CDR3 is TGTGCCAGCAGCGTCCAGGGGGCAGATACGCAGTATTTT.

Ten or more counts support this clonotype. This rearrangement joins TRBV5-1 to TRBJ1-1; D may be TRBD1 (5 bases). CDR1 is SGHRS, CDR2 YFSETQ, per germline. The CDR3 spans 13 residues. Trimming pared 0 bases from V and 7 bases from J, leaving 10 bases between. The CDR3 sequence is CASSLEGAGEAFF. CDR3 in DNA: TGCGCCAGCAGCTTGGAAGGGGCGGGTGAAGCTTTCTTT.

This clonotype was counted at least ten times. The chain carries TRBV7-2 and TRBJ2-5; the D gene could be TRBD1 or TRBD2 (5 bases each). Germline V gene data show CDR1 as SGHTA and CDR2 as FQGNSA. Trimming shortened V by 1 base and J by 4 bases, and 13 bases separated the two germline ends. This CDR3 comprises 15 residues. The CDR3 reads CASSLGGVGSETQYF. The CDR3 DNA reads as TGTGCCAGCAGCTTAGGAGGGGTTGGATCAGAGACCCAGTACTTC.

The chain has TRBV3-1 and TRBJ1-3; D not certain. The length of the CDR3 is 13 residues. The V gene's germline CDR1 is LGHDT and CDR2 YNNKEL (reference sequence). V was shortened by 1 base and J by 8 bases, with 9 bases between the two germline ends. The CDR3 here is CASSQGRGDTIYF. DNA of the CDR3: TGTGCCAGCAGCCAAGGGCGTGGGGACACCATATATTTT.

This clonotype was seen ten or more times. V and J are TRBV11-2 and TRBJ1-1; D might be TRBD1 (5 bases). The CDR3 sequence is 14 residues long. The ends were cut back, 9 bases at V and 1 base at J, with 15 bases in the middle. Germline CDR1 reads SGHAT; CDR2 reads FQNNGV. The CDR3 spells CASYDSQENTEAFF. The CDR3 DNA is TGTGCCAGTTACGACAGCCAAGAGAACACTGAAGCTTTCTTT. Full variable domain (rest looked up from reference TRBV11-2 and TRBJ1-1): EAGVAQSPRYKIIEKRQSVAFWCNPISGHATLYWYQQILGQGPKLLIQFQNNGVVDDSQLPKDRFSAERLKGVDSTLKIQPAKLEDSAVYLCASYDSQENTEAFFGQGTRLTVV.

This clonotype was counted between two and nine times. The chain carries TRBV14 and TRBJ2-7; tentative D call: TRBD2 (6 bases). Between the trimmed V and J ends, which lost 3 bases and 1 base, there was a span of 16 bases. Looked up from germline, CDR1 is SGHDN and CDR2 is FVKESK. This CDR3 region has 16 residues. The CDR3 loop reads CASSQLYGGGSYEQYF. The DNA for the CDR3 is TGTGCCAGCAGCCAGTTATACGGGGGTGGTTCCTACGAGCAGTACTTC. Full variable domain (missing parts from reference TRBV14 and TRBJ2-7): EAGVTQFPSHSVIEKGQTVTLRCDPISGHDNLYWYRRVMGKEIKFLLHFVKESKQDESGMPNNRFLAERTGGTYSTLKVQPAELEDSGVYFCASSQLYGGGSYEQYFGPGTRLTVT.

There are many counts of this clonotype. The chain employs TRBV13 and TRBJ1-2; D perhaps matches TRBD1 (5 bases). The germline V gene encodes CDR1 PRHDT and CDR2 FYEKMQ (reference sequence). The CDR3 length is 12 residues. V was pared by 5 bases and J by 6 bases, with 10 bases between. The CDR3 is CASSPGTDGYTF. In DNA form, the CDR3 reads TGTGCCAGCAGCCCCGGGACGGATGGCTACACCTTC. Based on the CDR3 plus reference TRBV13 and TRBJ1-2, the full variable domain is AAGVIQSPRHLIKEKRETATLKCYPIPRHDTVYWYQQGPGQDPQFLISFYEKMQSDKGSIPDRFSAQQFSDYHSELNMSSLELGDSALYFCASSPGTDGYTFGSGTRLTVV.

This clonotype was seen at least ten times. This chain joins TRBV7-8 and TRBJ1-5; D gene ambiguous. CDR1 and CDR2 (germline): SGHVS, FQNEAQ. The V and J ends lost 4 bases and 3 bases respectively, with 16 bases between them. There are 16 residues in the CDR3. This chain's CDR3 is CASSSSQMNLNQPQHF. Here the CDR3 DNA reads TGTGCCAGCAGCTCCTCGCAGATGAATCTCAATCAGCCCCAGCATTTT.

This clonotype was counted many times. The chain joins TRBV20-1 to TRBJ2-1, with no clear D. Germline CDR1 reads DFQATT; CDR2 reads SNEGSKA (reference sequence). This CDR3 spans 15 amino acids. Deletions cut 5 bases from V and 8 bases from J, with 22 bases between. Written as DNA, the CDR3 is TGCAGTGCTCCCCTCTTGCGACCGACCGTCGATGAGCAGTTCTTC. It specifies CSAPLLRPTVDEQFF.

This clonotype appeared many times. V is TRBV28 and J is TRBJ1-6, with D possibly TRBD1 on 5 matching bases. This CDR3 spans 15 amino acids. The V end was cut by 6 bases, the J end by 7 bases, with 16 bases between. Germline values: CDR1 MDHEN, CDR2 SYDVKM. DNA for the CDR3: TGTGCCAGCAGACCGACCAGGGTACAGAATTCACCCCTCCACTTT. Protein product: CASRPTRVQNSPLHF.

This clonotype was picked up one time. Germline and junction disagree at one end, which may indicate a read error. The V and J genes are TRBV12-5 and TRBJ2-1, with TRBD1 matching 7 bases. The germline CDR1 and CDR2 sequences are LGHNT and FRNRAP. The CDR3 has 12 amino acids. The CDR3 DNA reads as TGTGCTAGTGGGGACAGGTACAATGAGCAGTCCTTC. This gives the protein CASGDRYNEQSF. Drawing the rest from reference TRBV12-5 and TRBJ2-1, the complete variable domain is DARVTQTPRHKVTEMGQEVTMRCQPILGHNTVFWYRQTMMQGLELLAYFRNRAPLDDSGMPKDRFSAEMPDATLATLKIQPSEPRDSAVYFCASGDRYNEQSFGPGTRLTVL.

This clonotype showed up many times. The chain uses TRBV3-1 and TRBJ1-5; D unresolved. Trimming took 0 bases from V and 3 from J, leaving 9 bases between them. The CDR3 loop spans 15 amino acids. The germline V gene has CDR1 LGHDT and CDR2 YNNKEL (reference sequence). The CDR3 nucleotides read TGTGCCAGCAGCCAAGATATTAGTTCCAATCAGCCCCAGCATTTT. It yields the protein CASSQDISSNQPQHF. Filled out from reference TRBV3-1 and TRBJ1-5, the complete variable domain reads DTAVSQTPKYLVTQMGNDKSIKCEQNLGHDTMYWYKQDSKKFLKIMFSYNNKELIINETVPNRFSPKSPDKAHLNLHINSLELGDSAVYFCASSQDISSNQPQHFGDGTRLSIL.